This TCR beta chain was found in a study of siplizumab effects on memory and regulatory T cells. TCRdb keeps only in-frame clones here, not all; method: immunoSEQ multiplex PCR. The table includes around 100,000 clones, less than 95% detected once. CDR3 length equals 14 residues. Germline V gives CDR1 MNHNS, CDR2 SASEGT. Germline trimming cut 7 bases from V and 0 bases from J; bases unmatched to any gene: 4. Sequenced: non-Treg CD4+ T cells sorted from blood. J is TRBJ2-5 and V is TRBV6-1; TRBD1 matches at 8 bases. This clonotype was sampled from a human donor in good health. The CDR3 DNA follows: TGTGCCAGCAACACAGGGGGGTACCAAGAGACCCAGTACTTC. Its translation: CASNTGGYQETQYF.